This T cell receptor (beta chain) was profiled in a study of shared clonotypes between healthy human individuals. This CDR3 has 14 amino acids. The germline V gene has CDR1 SGHDT and CDR2 YYEEEE. With V trimmed by 4 bases and J by 10 bases, 11 bases remained unmatched. Libraries were prepared by immunoSEQ multiplex PCR; TCRdb keeps only in-frame clonotypes and omits some of them. Of some 1,900,000 clones listed, just under 95% were seen once; the top ten hold 0.95% to 1.5%. It was CD45RO-negative cells, positively selected for CCR7, that made up naive CD8 cells, with terminally differentiated effector memory CD45RA+ cells excluded.

The sample taken for sequencing was naive CD8+ T cells sorted from blood. The TCR originated in a man between 18 and 29 years old in good health. The chain combines TRBV5-6 with TRBJ2-1; 7 nucleotides match TRBD2. The CDR3 sequence is CASSLLANRGEQFF. The CDR3 bases are TGTGCCAGCAGCCTACTAGCGAATCGGGGGGAGCAGTTCTTC. Full variable domain (missing parts from reference TRBV5-6 and TRBJ2-1): DAGVTQSPTHLIKTRGQQVTLRCSPKSGHDTVSWYQQALGQGPQFIFQYYEEEERQRGNFPDRFSGHQFPNYSSELNVNALLLGDSALYLCASSLLANRGEQFFGPGTRLTVL.